These T cell receptor beta chains were read from a single sample in a study of post-analysis software for immune sequencing data. TCRdb reanalysed the PCR reads using MiXCR and keeps one entry per CDR3 protein. The sample has a few hundred thousand distinct CDR3 sequences, 34% seen once. The specimen was blood. These receptors were obtained from a girl younger than 18 with multiple sclerosis. Both conserved end residues are part of each CDR3. D genes are given only for firm matches. Clone size is not always given. Where it is, it says once, few, many or a class for expanded clones.

D,V,size,J,CDR3,DNA
-,TRBV29-1,few,TRBJ2-7,CSDQTDGPRTQYF,TGCAGTGATCAAACGGACGGTCCGCGAACCCAGTACTTC
-,TRBV4-1,few,TRBJ2-7,CASSHPGSQDEQYF,TGCGCCAGCAGCCATCCCGGGAGTCAGGACGAGCAGTACTTC
-,TRBV5-6,-,TRBJ2-7,CASSPGPAAYEQYF,TGTGCCAGCAGCCCCGGTCCGGCCGCCTACGAGCAGTACTTC
-,TRBV5-1,few,TRBJ2-1,CASSLVGTHNEQFF,TGCGCCAGCAGCTTGGTGGGGACACACAATGAGCAGTTCTTC
-,TRBV10-3,medium-sized,TRBJ1-5,CAISAQGEEPQHF,TGTGCCATCAGTGCACAGGGTGAAGAGCCCCAGCATTTT
-,TRBV10-3,once,TRBJ2-3,CAISESPDSRTDTQYF,TGTGCCATCAGTGAGTCCCCGGACAGCCGAACAGATACGCAGTATTTT
TRBD1,TRBV5-6,once,TRBJ1-1,CASSLAGQGDPGAFF,TGTGCCAGCAGCTTGGCCGGGCAGGGGGACCCAGGAGCTTTCTTT
-,TRBV4-1,few,TRBJ1-5,CASSQDGRIQPQHF,TGCGCCAGCAGCCAAGATGGGAGAATTCAGCCCCAGCATTTT
TRBD2,TRBV5-1,-,TRBJ2-3,CATKRLAGTGDTQYF,TGCGCCACCAAGAGACTAGCTGGGACGGGAGATACGCAGTATTTT
-,TRBV4-1,-,TRBJ2-3,CASSQPPVRDTQYF,TGCGCCAGCAGCCAGCCGCCGGTACGAGATACGCAGTATTTT
-,TRBV20-1,-,TRBJ2-1,CSARDGSGRRGGEQFF,TGCAGTGCTAGAGATGGAAGCGGGCGCCGTGGCGGTGAGCAGTTCTTC
TRBD1,TRBV10-3,once,TRBJ2-3,CAIKQGAQRDTQYF,TGTGCCATCAAACAGGGGGCGCAGAGAGATACGCAGTATTTT
-,TRBV28,-,TRBJ2-7,CASSSPGQTSSYEQYF,TGTGCCAGCAGTTCCCCCGGACAGACGAGCTCCTACGAGCAGTACTTC
TRBD1,TRBV24-1,-,TRBJ2-3,CATSDRTGVRTDTQYF,TGTGCCACCAGTGATCGGACAGGGGTCCGCACAGATACGCAGTATTTT
-,TRBV29-1,-,TRBJ2-3,CSVDGTASGTDTQYF,TGCAGCGTTGACGGGACTGCCTCGGGCACAGATACGCAGTATTTT
-,TRBV6-1,few,TRBJ1-1,CASSGVEVPFF,TGTGCCAGCAGTGGAGTCGAGGTACCTTTCTTT
-,TRBV11-1,-,TRBJ2-2,CASRRDSTGELFF,TGTGCCAGCAGACGAGACAGCACCGGGGAGCTGTTTTTT
TRBD2,TRBV6-5,-,TRBJ2-1,CASSYSGLAGGGHEQFF,TGTGCCAGCAGTTACTCCGGACTAGCGGGGGGTGGGCATGAGCAGTTCTTC
-,TRBV4-1,-,TRBJ1-2,CASSQAGLNYGYTF,TGCGCCAGCAGCCAAGCTGGGTTAAACTATGGCTACACCTTC
TRBD2,TRBV7-9,-,TRBJ2-7,CASSYIAGATYEQYF,TGTGCCAGCAGTTATATAGCGGGGGCAACCTACGAGCAGTACTTC
-,TRBV24-1,-,TRBJ2-3,CATSDSVTDTQYF,TGTGCCACCAGTGACAGCGTCACAGATACGCAGTATTTT
TRBD1,TRBV6-1,few,TRBJ1-2,CASRRQGAWGYTF,TGTGCCAGCAGGAGACAGGGGGCTTGGGGCTACACCTTC
-,TRBV7-9,few,TRBJ1-5,CASSQGGLRNQPQHF,TGTGCCAGCAGCCAAGGGGGATTGCGCAATCAGCCCCAGCATTTT
TRBD1,TRBV2,-,TRBJ2-5,CASTGTGLSDEQYF,TGTGCCAGTACCGGGACAGGGTTGTCCGATGAGCAGTACTTC
-,TRBV9,-,TRBJ2-1,CASSKGNTLEEFF,TGTGCCAGCAGCAAAGGTAATACCCTGGAGGAGTTCTTC
TRBD1,TRBV6-1,few,TRBJ2-7,CASNFGQGDEQYF,TGTGCCAGCAATTTTGGACAGGGCGACGAGCAGTACTTC
-,TRBV20-1,-,TRBJ1-2,CSARPTTNYGYTF,TGCAGTGCTAGGCCGACAACTAACTATGGCTACACCTTC
-,TRBV12-3/TRBV12-4,-,TRBJ1-6,CASSTRQPGSSPLHF,TGTGCCAGCAGTACCCGACAGCCCGGGAGTTCACCCCTCCACTTT
-,TRBV5-1,-,TRBJ2-3,CASTLMDTQYF,TGCGCCAGCACCTTGATGGATACGCAGTATTTT
-,TRBV6-5,-,TRBJ1-1,CASSSRVGTTEAFF,TGTGCCAGCAGTTCGCGGGTGGGGACGACTGAAGCTTTCTTT
-,TRBV5-1,few,TRBJ1-6,CASSFRAGDDSPLHF,TGCGCCAGCAGCTTTAGGGCAGGGGATGATTCACCCCTCCACTTT
TRBD2,TRBV12-3/TRBV12-4,-,TRBJ2-5,CATSFGSSGLETQYF,TGTGCCACTTCATTCGGGTCTAGCGGGTTAGAGACCCAGTACTTC
-,TRBV11-2,-,TRBJ2-3,CASSLVQESDTQYF,TGTGCCAGCAGCTTAGTTCAGGAGTCAGATACGCAGTATTTT
TRBD1,TRBV7-6,-,TRBJ1-5,CASSLGGTGLLGPQHF,TGTGCCAGCAGCTTAGGCGGGACAGGCCTGTTGGGGCCCCAGCATTTT
-,TRBV24-1,-,TRBJ1-2,CATSDSGTGDGYTF,TGCGCCACCAGTGATTCCGGGACGGGGGATGGCTACACCTTC
-,TRBV20-1,-,TRBJ2-3,CSARTTEGTDTQYF,TGCAGTGCTAGAACCACAGAGGGAACAGATACGCAGTATTTT
TRBD2,TRBV24-1,few,TRBJ2-1,CATSEPKGFAGVRDNEQFF,TGTGCCACCAGTGAACCAAAGGGTTTCGCGGGGGTGAGGGACAATGAGCAGTTCTTC
-,TRBV18,-,TRBJ1-2,CASWDQNYGYTF,TGTGCCAGCTGGGATCAAAACTATGGCTACACCTTC
-,TRBV7-8,few,TRBJ2-1,CASSHPPGLVYNEQFF,TGTGCCAGCAGCCACCCCCCGGGACTGGTCTACAATGAGCAGTTCTTC
-,TRBV12-3/TRBV12-4,-,TRBJ1-1,CASSLRREAVLVAFF,TGTGCCAGCAGTTTAAGGCGGGAGGCGGTCCTTGTTGCTTTCTTT
-,TRBV12-3/TRBV12-4,-,TRBJ2-5,CASSLKLPPGTQYF,TGTGCCAGCAGTTTAAAATTGCCCCCCGGGACCCAGTACTTC
TRBD1,TRBV25-1,-,TRBJ2-3,CASSRTGTGVTDTQYF,TGTGCCAGCAGTCGTACCGGGACAGGGGTGACAGATACGCAGTATTTT
-,TRBV20-1,few,TRBJ1-1,CSARGGGMNTEAFF,TGCAGTGCTAGGGGTGGGGGGATGAACACTGAAGCTTTCTTT
TRBD1,TRBV5-1,-,TRBJ1-1,CASSFDRGVTEAFF,TGCGCCAGCAGCTTCGACAGGGGTGTCACTGAAGCTTTCTTT
-,TRBV10-3,few,TRBJ1-2,CAIRILTAANYGYTF,TGTGCCATCCGAATTCTGACAGCGGCTAACTATGGCTACACCTTC
TRBD1,TRBV20-1,few,TRBJ2-3,CSAGRTGADTQYF,TGCAGTGCGGGGAGGACAGGGGCAGATACGCAGTATTTT
-,TRBV29-1,-,TRBJ2-5,CSVEGAKEIQYF,TGCAGCGTTGAAGGGGCAAAAGAGATCCAGTACTTC
-,TRBV4-1,-,TRBJ1-3,CASSQGAGNTIYF,TGCGCCAGCAGCCAAGGTGCTGGAAACACCATATATTTT
-,TRBV12-3/TRBV12-4,-,TRBJ2-3,CASSLFGLTVTQYF,TGTGCCAGCAGTTTATTTGGTCTGACAGTTACGCAGTATTTT
-,TRBV7-9,few,TRBJ1-4,CASSSGLGEKLFF,TGTGCCAGCAGCTCGGGATTGGGAGAAAAACTGTTTTTT
TRBD2,TRBV7-8,-,TRBJ2-7,CASRPTGGSYEQYF,TGTGCCAGCAGACCTACGGGAGGGTCCTACGAGCAGTACTTC
-,TRBV20-1,-,TRBJ2-2,CSARVPGWNTGELFF,TGCAGTGCTAGAGTTCCGGGGTGGAACACCGGGGAGCTGTTTTTT
TRBD1,TRBV29-1,-,TRBJ1-2,CSVANPDREIHGYTF,TGCAGCGTTGCTAATCCCGACAGGGAAATACATGGCTACACCTTC
TRBD1,TRBV7-2,few,TRBJ1-2,CASSFLSQGAGYYGYTF,TGTGCCAGCAGCTTCCTTTCACAGGGGGCCGGCTACTATGGCTACACCTTC
-,TRBV5-5,-,TRBJ2-1,CASSLEVGTLWEQFF,TGTGCCAGCAGCTTGGAAGTGGGGACCCTCTGGGAGCAGTTCTTC